Below, 30 T cell receptor beta chains from the same sample are listed, as sequenced in a study of OX40 agonist ivuxolimab in advanced cancers. Sequenced by immunoSEQ multiplex PCR; TCRdb stores in-frame clones only, minus some. The sample lists around 140,000 clones; about 92% were seen once. Sample: CD4+ or CD8+ T cells sorted from blood, taken in a trial of the OX40 agonist ivuxolimab. The source is an adult with an advanced solid tumor such as melanoma, head and neck, liver or kidney cancer.

The chain couples TRBV5-6 to TRBJ1-2, with unresolved D. The CDR3 length is 11 residues. CDR1 is SGHDT, CDR2 YYEEEE, per germline. Trimming removed 4 bases from V and 9 bases from J, with 10 bases in between. The CDR3 sequence is CASSVRARYTF. CDR3 nucleotide sequence: TGTGCCAGCAGCGTACGGGCCCGCTACACCTTC.

The chain is built from TRBV18 and TRBJ2-7; D tentatively fits TRBD1 or TRBD2 (5 bases each). CDR3 length: 14 residues. Germline V gene sequence: CDR1 KGHSH, CDR2 LQKENI. Trimming pared 2 bases from V and 2 bases from J, leaving 10 bases between. The CDR3 protein is CASSPSGGPYEQYF. The CDR3 region has the DNA TGTGCCAGCTCACCATCTGGGGGACCCTACGAGCAGTACTTC.

This clone appeared once. V gene TRBV10-3 combines with J gene TRBJ1-2; D gene ambiguous. This CDR3 is 14 amino acids long. V shed 2 bases and J shed 4 bases, with 11 bases lying between them. Germline V gene data show CDR1 as ENHRY and CDR2 as SYGVKD. The CDR3 nucleotides read TGTGCCATCAGTGAGGGCCCAACTCCCTATGGCTACACCTTC. Translating it yields CAISEGPTPYGYTF.

The chain is built from TRBV12-5 and TRBJ2-1; 8 bases fit TRBD1. The CDR3 has 14 residues. J lost 7 bases, V lost 3 bases, and 5 bases had no gene match. CDR1 is LGHNT, CDR2 FRNRAP, per germline. CDR3 sequence reads: CASGLWTGSNEQFF. The CDR3 nucleotides read TGTGCTAGTGGTTTATGGACAGGGTCAAATGAGCAGTTCTTC. Together with reference TRBV12-5 and TRBJ2-1, the CDR3 gives the full variable domain: DARVTQTPRHKVTEMGQEVTMRCQPILGHNTVFWYRQTMMQGLELLAYFRNRAPLDDSGMPKDRFSAEMPDATLATLKIQPSEPRDSAVYFCASGLWTGSNEQFFGPGTRLTVL.

This chain links TRBV5-5 with TRBJ2-3, with 9 bases matching TRBD2. This CDR3 is built from 18 residues. Trimming took 0 bases from V and 0 from J; bases not matched to a gene: 8. Germline CDR1 SGHKS, CDR2 YYEKEE (reference sequence). CDR3 region: CASSLADSGSISTDTQYF. CDR3 in DNA: TGTGCCAGCAGCTTGGCTGATAGCGGGAGTATTAGCACAGATACGCAGTATTTT.

The rearrangement joins TRBV19 to TRBJ1-1; D unclear. The length of the CDR3 is 15 residues. CDR1 and CDR2 (germline): LNHDA, SQIVND (reference sequence). Trimming took off 5 bases at V and 7 bases at J, with 20 bases between the two ends. This CDR3 is CASSQSGFPYYEAFF. CDR3 DNA sequence: TGTGCCAGTAGTCAGTCCGGGTTCCCCTACTATGAAGCTTTCTTT.

This chain uses TRBV2 with TRBJ1-4; 10 bases line up with TRBD1. V dropped 4 bases and J dropped 0; count of bases not matched to a gene: 2. Germline CDR1 and CDR2: SNHLY and FYNNEI. This CDR3 spans 16 amino acids. The CDR3 DNA is TGTGCCAGCAGTGGACAGGGGGCTTCAACTAATGAAAAACTGTTTTTT. This sequence encodes CASSGQGASTNEKLFF. The full variable domain, in which reference TRBV2 and TRBJ1-4 provide the parts outside the CDR3, is EPEVTQTPSHQVTQMGQEVILRCVPISNHLYFYWYRQILGQKVEFLVSFYNNEISEKSEIFDDQFSVERPDGSNFTLKIRSTKLEDSAMYFCASSGQGASTNEKLFFGSGTQLSVL.

The chain uses TRBV11-2 and TRBJ2-5, with 8 positions matching TRBD2. This CDR3 comprises 15 residues. Trimming removed 5 bases from V and 1 base from J; junction bases left unmatched: 6. From germline, CDR1 is SGHAT and CDR2 FQNNGV. This CDR3 is CASSRGGIIQETQYF. The CDR3 DNA sequence: TGTGCCAGCAGCCGGGGGGGGATCATCCAAGAGACCCAGTACTTC.

The chain employs TRBV27 and TRBJ2-1; no clear D. Trimming left V 7 bases short and J 5 bases short, with 15 bases between. CDR3 size: 14 residues. Germline lookup yields CDR1 MNHEY and CDR2 SMNVEV (reference sequence). CDR3 loop: CASTARLSNNEQFF. The CDR3 bases are TGTGCCAGCACAGCAAGACTCTCGAACAATGAGCAGTTCTTC.

The chain combines TRBV5-8 with TRBJ2-2, with 10 bases identical to TRBD2. This CDR3 has 18 residues. After removal of 7 bases from V and 2 bases from J, the junction contained 14 bases not matched to a gene. CDR1 is SGHTS and CDR2 is YDEGEE in the germline V gene. As DNA, the CDR3 is TGTGCCAGCGCCAAGGGGCTAGCGGGGGAGCCAAACACCGGGGAGCTGTTTTTT. Translating it yields CASAKGLAGEPNTGELFF.

This clone has more than one count but fewer than ten. This chain uses TRBV28 with TRBJ2-7; D remains ambiguous. CDR1 is MDHEN, CDR2 SYDVKM, per germline. This CDR3 has 11 amino acids. Between the trimmed V and J ends, which lost 11 bases and 3 bases, there was a span of 11 bases. The CDR3 region has the DNA TGTGCCCGATCGCTGGTCTACGAGCAGTACTTC. This gives the protein CARSLVYEQYF. Full variable domain (missing parts from reference TRBV28 and TRBJ2-7): DVKVTQSSRYLVKRTGEKVFLECVQDMDHENMFWYRQDPGLGLRLIYFSYDVKMKEKGDIPEGYSVSREKKERFSLILESASTNQTSMYLCARSLVYEQYFGPGTRLTVT.

The genes are TRBV19 and TRBJ2-2; tentative D call: TRBD2 (7 bases). Germline V gene data show CDR1 as LNHDA and CDR2 as SQIVND (reference sequence). This CDR3 is 16 amino acids long. Trimming took 6 bases from V and 3 from J, leaving 17 bases between them. The DNA of the CDR3 is TGTGCCAGTAGACTTAGCTGGCGGGGGCACACCGGGGAGCTGTTTTTT. This translates into CASRLSWRGHTGELFF.

The chain uses TRBV19 and TRBJ2-7; D possibly corresponds to TRBD2 (5 bases). There are 14 residues in the CDR3. Per germline, CDR1 LNHDA and CDR2 SQIVND (reference sequence). The V end lost 2 bases, the J end lost 4 bases, and 12 bases lay between the germline ends. The CDR3 DNA reads TGTGCCAGTAGTATAATTGGACTTGGTTACGAGCAGTACTTC. As protein: CASSIIGLGYEQYF.

The chain carries TRBV6-1 and TRBJ1-1; no reliable D call. Germline V lookup: CDR1 MNHNS, CDR2 SASEGT. This CDR3 spans 13 amino acids. Trimming stripped 5 bases from V and 2 bases from J, with 9 bases between. The CDR3: CASSTSRNTEAFF. CDR3 bases: TGTGCCAGCAGTACGTCCCGAAACACTGAAGCTTTCTTT.

The CDR3 DNA reads TGTGCCAGCAGCTTCGACTTCCGGGACACTGAAGCTTTCTTT. Its protein is CASSFDFRDTEAFF. The rearrangement links TRBV4-2 to TRBJ1-1; D is unresolved. V lost 5 bases and J 3 bases, leaving 13 bases between the germline ends. CDR1 and CDR2 from the germline V gene are LGHNA and YNFKEQ. The CDR3 totals 14 residues.

This sequence joins TRBV11-2 and TRBJ1-1; possibly TRBD1 for D (5 bases). This CDR3 has 14 residues. Germline V gene data show CDR1 as SGHAT and CDR2 as FQNNGV. Deletions cut 0 bases from V and 6 bases from J, with 11 bases between. CDR3 sequence reads: CASSLDRVGSEAFF. The CDR3 coding sequence is TGTGCCAGCAGCTTAGACAGGGTAGGATCTGAAGCTTTCTTT.

The rearrangement links TRBV7-2 to TRBJ1-1; the match to TRBD1 covers 7 bases. The trim removed 4 bases at V and 5 bases at J, leaving 10 bases unmatched. The CDR3 extends over 15 amino acids. Per the germline V gene, CDR1 is SGHTA and CDR2 is FQGNSA. Here the CDR3 reads CASSSPRQGRTEAFF. Here the CDR3 DNA reads TGTGCCAGCAGCTCCCCACGACAGGGCAGGACTGAAGCTTTCTTT.

This chain joins TRBV4-2 and TRBJ1-1; 8 bases fit TRBD1. From germline, CDR1 is LGHNA and CDR2 YNFKEQ. The CDR3 is made up of 16 amino acids. Trimming removed 1 base from V and 2 bases from J; junction bases left unmatched: 6. CDR3 nucleotide sequence: TGTGCCAGCAGCCAAGGACAGGGGCTGGTAAACACTGAAGCTTTCTTT. Translating gives CASSQGQGLVNTEAFF.

CDR3 DNA sequence: TGTGCCAGCTTGCGGCAGAACAATCAGCCCCAGCATTTT. This sequence encodes CASLRQNNQPQHF. The chain carries TRBV2 and TRBJ1-5; D is undetermined. CDR1 and CDR2 from the germline V gene are SNHLY and FYNNEI. Trimming removed 8 bases at V and 3 bases at J, with 11 bases between. CDR3 length: 13 residues.

The rearrangement links TRBV7-2 to TRBJ1-4; no firm D call. V was cut by 5 bases and J by 10 bases, with 17 bases left in between. Germline CDR1 is SGHTA and CDR2 is FQGNSA. The length of the CDR3 is 14 residues. CDR3 amino acids: CASSQGSRVGKLFF. CDR3 DNA sequence: TGTGCCAGCAGCCAAGGGTCAAGGGTGGGAAAACTGTTTTTT.

This clone was counted only a few times. V and J are TRBV20-1 and TRBJ2-5; D remains ambiguous. V was clipped by 0 bases and J by 4 bases, with 0 bases between them. The CDR3 runs to 10 residues. Per germline, CDR1 DFQATT and CDR2 SNEGSKA (reference sequence). CDR3 loop: CSAREETQYF. In nucleotides, the CDR3 is TGCAGTGCTAGAGAAGAGACCCAGTACTTC.

V gene TRBV7-2 combines with J gene TRBJ2-5; D gene uncertain. With 1 base removed from V and 1 base from J, the gap between germline ends came to 4 bases. The germline V gene encodes CDR1 SGHTA and CDR2 FQGNSA. This CDR3 is built from 13 residues. The CDR3 DNA is TGTGCCAGCAGCTTAGGGGCCCAAGAGACCCAGTACTTC. It codes for CASSLGAQETQYF.

CDR3 in amino acids: CASSPSPVGDVTDTQYF. The CDR3 coding sequence is TGTGCCAGCAGCCCTTCCCCGGTAGGGGACGTCACAGATACGCAGTATTTT. The V gene is TRBV7-2, the J gene TRBJ2-3; either TRBD1 or TRBD2 may fit D (5 bases each). CDR3 length: 17 residues. Germline CDR1 reads SGHTA; CDR2 reads FQGNSA. V was cut by 5 bases and J by 2 bases, with 20 bases left in between.

This clone was seen once. The chain recombines TRBV7-9 with TRBJ1-1; no firm D call. V lost 1 base and J lost 1, with 7 bases in between. The CDR3 consists of 14 residues. Germline lookup yields CDR1 SEHNR and CDR2 FQNEAQ (reference sequence). For the CDR3, the DNA is TGTGCCAGCAGCTTAGGAGCAGGGAACACTGAAGCTTTCTTT. It translates to CASSLGAGNTEAFF.

DNA of the CDR3: TGTGCCAGCAGCCGGACGGATGTTAGCTCCTACGAGCAGTACTTC. It yields the protein CASSRTDVSSYEQYF. The chain links TRBV7-2 to TRBJ2-7; D unresolved. Germline V gives CDR1 SGHTA, CDR2 FQGNSA. CDR3 length equals 15 residues. V lost 5 bases to trimming and J lost 0 bases, with 14 bases between them.

This clone appeared a few times. The rearrangement joins TRBV15 to TRBJ2-7, with 10 bases aligning to TRBD1. Trimming at V came to 1 base and at J to 2 bases, leaving 2 bases not matched to a gene. Germline V gene lookup returns CDR1 LNHNV and CDR2 YYDKDF (reference sequence). CDR3 length: 15 residues. The CDR3 DNA reads TGTGCCACCAGCAGAGGAGGACAGGGGGCCTACGAGCAGTACTTC. Encoded protein: CATSRGGQGAYEQYF.

The J gene is TRBJ1-1, the V gene TRBV5-1; perhaps TRBD1 as D (5 bases). This CDR3 spans 18 amino acids. The germline V gene has CDR1 SGHRS and CDR2 YFSETQ. Between the trimmed V and J ends, which lost 4 bases and 0 bases, there was a span of 22 bases. In DNA, the CDR3 is TGCGCCAGCAGCGGCAGGGTGCTGGGACGCGAGATGAACACTGAAGCTTTCTTT. It translates to CASSGRVLGREMNTEAFF.

The chain has TRBV5-8 and TRBJ1-4; D ambiguous. Trimming left V 4 bases short and J 8 bases short, with 12 bases between. The CDR3 extends over 13 amino acids. Germline loops: CDR1 SGHTS, CDR2 YDEGEE. The CDR3 sequence is CASSPGRSEKLFF. CDR3 coding DNA: TGTGCCAGCAGCCCAGGCAGATCCGAAAAACTGTTTTTT.

CDR3: CASSASPLDTQYF. The CDR3 region has the DNA TGTGCCAGCAGTGCGTCTCCCCTCGATACGCAGTATTTT. This chain links TRBV6-1 with TRBJ2-3, with D uncertain. Per germline, CDR1 MNHNS and CDR2 SASEGT. V was shortened by 4 bases and J by 6 bases, with 11 bases between the two germline ends. There are 13 residues in the CDR3.

This chain connects TRBV21-1 to TRBJ2-7; the table names TRBD1, a call not compared with the DNA. TRBV21-1 is a documented pseudogene. CDR3 length: 15 residues. The CDR3 coding sequence is TGTGCCAGCAGATCCAGGACAGAGAGCTCCTACGAGCAGTACTTC. It yields the protein CASRSRTESSYEQYF.